A selection of T cell receptor beta chains follows, all from one sample in a study of Ad26.COV2.S vaccination and SARS-CoV-2 variants. Produced via immunoSEQ multiplex PCR; TCRdb's table is partial and in-frame only. The table lists roughly 300,000 clones, about 88% of them singletons. Sequencing used peripheral blood, obtained in a trial of Ad26.COV2.S vaccine versus placebo. These receptors were taken from a person between 18 and 65 years old who received the Ad26.COV2.S COVID-19 vaccine or a placebo. The conserved cysteine and the conserved F or W are not part of the CDR3 here. Fields, in order: J gene, clone size, V gene, CDR3 protein. Clone size is stated in some rows and not others, as once, few, many or a class when expanded.

j_gene: TRBJ1-2
abundance: .
v_gene: TRBV19
CDR3aa: ASRSPGVVWGYT

j_gene: TRBJ1-3
abundance: .
v_gene: TRBV15
CDR3aa: ATSRDPLSRRALTGNTIY

j_gene: TRBJ2-3
abundance: .
v_gene: TRBV7-2
CDR3aa: ASSQTLDTQY

j_gene: TRBJ1-5
abundance: .
v_gene: TRBV5-5
CDR3aa: ASSWGRVEPQH

j_gene: TRBJ2-5
abundance: .
v_gene: TRBV19
CDR3aa: ASSQLAVQETQY

j_gene: TRBJ2-7
abundance: .
v_gene: TRBV27
CDR3aa: ASSSGSSFYEQY

j_gene: TRBJ1-6
abundance: .
v_gene: TRBV19
CDR3aa: ASSIAPGRVGSLH

j_gene: TRBJ1-1
abundance: .
v_gene: TRBV2
CDR3aa: ASSRVVTNTEAF

j_gene: TRBJ1-1
abundance: .
v_gene: TRBV3-1/TRBV3-2
CDR3aa: ASSQEDRAEAF

j_gene: TRBJ2-1
abundance: .
v_gene: TRBV4-3
CDR3aa: ASSQDEAGVAYNEQF

j_gene: TRBJ1-2
abundance: .
v_gene: TRBV5-4
CDR3aa: ASSAGQGAQNYGYT

j_gene: TRBJ2-7
abundance: .
v_gene: TRBV7-8
CDR3aa: ASSAPVYAGGQDEQY

j_gene: TRBJ2-7
abundance: .
v_gene: TRBV5-1
CDR3aa: ASSPANGGADYEQY

j_gene: TRBJ2-5
abundance: .
v_gene: TRBV6-2/TRBV6-3
CDR3aa: ASSRYVGTQY

j_gene: TRBJ2-2
abundance: .
v_gene: TRBV7-7
CDR3aa: ASSLGTWDESWRNAGELF

j_gene: TRBJ2-1
abundance: .
v_gene: TRBV27
CDR3aa: ASSLEGVIADEQF

j_gene: TRBJ2-7
abundance: few
v_gene: TRBV28
CDR3aa: ASMRNPSSDEQY

j_gene: TRBJ2-3
abundance: .
v_gene: TRBV27
CDR3aa: ASKGLSPLGRGADTQY

j_gene: TRBJ2-1
abundance: .
v_gene: TRBV29-1
CDR3aa: SVVIRVNEQF

j_gene: TRBJ2-1
abundance: once
v_gene: TRBV28
CDR3aa: ASPPSGRAAREQF

j_gene: TRBJ2-2
abundance: .
v_gene: TRBV27
CDR3aa: ASSLNRHPGELF

j_gene: TRBJ1-2
abundance: .
v_gene: TRBV7-8
CDR3aa: ASSPDSNYGYT

j_gene: TRBJ1-1
abundance: few
v_gene: TRBV6-1
CDR3aa: ASSETGENTEAF

j_gene: TRBJ1-2
abundance: .
v_gene: TRBV4-3
CDR3aa: ASSQDLGTWTDYT

j_gene: TRBJ2-1
abundance: .
v_gene: TRBV6-4
CDR3aa: ASSDFGLADYNEQF

j_gene: TRBJ2-7
abundance: .
v_gene: TRBV7-9
CDR3aa: ASSLFGGGEQY

j_gene: TRBJ2-1
abundance: .
v_gene: TRBV7-3
CDR3aa: ASSPGSTGGGYSYNEQF

j_gene: TRBJ2-7
abundance: .
v_gene: TRBV19
CDR3aa: ASSISGGTYEQY

j_gene: TRBJ1-1
abundance: .
v_gene: TRBV3-1/TRBV3-2
CDR3aa: ASSQALKGGTEAF

j_gene: TRBJ1-2
abundance: .
v_gene: TRBV6-5
CDR3aa: ASSYHRQGASYGYT

j_gene: TRBJ1-3
abundance: .
v_gene: TRBV11-3
CDR3aa: ASSQEGATGNTIY

j_gene: TRBJ1-2
abundance: .
v_gene: TRBV28
CDR3aa: ASSLGRGYT

j_gene: TRBJ1-1
abundance: .
v_gene: TRBV7-2
CDR3aa: ASSSLGGGVTEAF

j_gene: TRBJ2-3
abundance: .
v_gene: TRBV4-2
CDR3aa: ASSLGTRSTDTQY

j_gene: TRBJ1-2
abundance: .
v_gene: TRBV4-1
CDR3aa: ASSRTGFNYGYT

j_gene: TRBJ1-6
abundance: .
v_gene: TRBV28
CDR3aa: ASRRQGSLNSPLH

j_gene: TRBJ1-2
abundance: .
v_gene: TRBV12-3/TRBV12-4
CDR3aa: ASSQDGYGYT